This TCR beta chain was captured in a study of shared clonotypes between healthy human individuals. This CDR3 spans 16 amino acids. Germline V CDR1 and CDR2: MDHEN, SYDVKM. After removal of 3 bases from V and 4 bases from J, the junction contained 7 bases not matched to a gene. This table comes from immunoSEQ multiplex PCR, and its TCRdb copy is limited to in-frame clones, with some not included. The table shows some 2 million clones, with roughly 95% occurring only once. Terminally differentiated effector memory CD45RA+ cells were excluded from the naive CD8 cells, which were CD45RO-negative and positively selected for CCR7. This clone was counted a single time.

The sample taken for sequencing was naive CD8+ T cells sorted from blood. The origin of this receptor is a man aged 18 to 30 in good health. The chain employs TRBV28 and TRBJ2-3, with 10 bases aligning to TRBD2. The CDR3 coding sequence is TGTGCCAGCAGTTTCGAAGCTAGCGGGGGCCCAGATACGCAGTATTTT. Its translation: CASSFEASGGPDTQYF.